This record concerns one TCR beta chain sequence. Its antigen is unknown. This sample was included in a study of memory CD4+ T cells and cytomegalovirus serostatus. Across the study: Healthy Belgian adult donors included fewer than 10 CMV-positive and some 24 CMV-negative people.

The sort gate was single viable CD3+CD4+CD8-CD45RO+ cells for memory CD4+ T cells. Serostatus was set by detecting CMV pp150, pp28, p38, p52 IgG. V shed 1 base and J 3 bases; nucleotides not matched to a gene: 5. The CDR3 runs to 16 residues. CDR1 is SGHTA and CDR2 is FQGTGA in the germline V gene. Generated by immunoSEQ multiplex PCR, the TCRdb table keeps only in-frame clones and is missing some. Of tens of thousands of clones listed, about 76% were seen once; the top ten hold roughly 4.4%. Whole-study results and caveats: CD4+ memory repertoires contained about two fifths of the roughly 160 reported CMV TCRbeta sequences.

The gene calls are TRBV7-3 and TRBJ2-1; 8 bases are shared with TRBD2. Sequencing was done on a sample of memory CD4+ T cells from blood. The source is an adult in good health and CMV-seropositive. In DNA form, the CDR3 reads TGTGCCAGCAGCTTAAACTCGGGAGGGAGCTACAATGAGCAGTTCTTC. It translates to CASSLNSGGSYNEQFF.